Below, 26 T cell receptor beta chains from the same sample are listed, as sequenced in a study of blood T cell repertoires in COVID-19. The protocol was immunoSEQ multiplex PCR, while the TCRdb copy is restricted to in-frame clones and leaves out a portion. The sample lists 150,000 to 200,000 clones, approximately 80% occurring once. Specimen: PBMCs or T cells enriched from blood (not recorded which). The source is a woman aged 55-70 years with acute COVID-19.

The chain links TRBV2 to TRBJ2-5, with 10 nucleotides matching TRBD1. This CDR3 has 15 residues. The V gene end was trimmed by 6 bases and the J gene end by 4 bases; junction bases not matched to a gene: 8. Germline V lookup: CDR1 SNHLY, CDR2 FYNNEI. This chain's CDR3 is CASRVRQGARETQYF. In DNA, the CDR3 is TGTGCCAGCAGAGTTAGACAGGGGGCGAGAGAGACCCAGTACTTC.

This clone was observed a handful of times. The rearrangement links TRBV19 to TRBJ1-6, with D possibly TRBD1 on 6 matching bases. Trimming stripped 9 bases from V and 9 bases from J, with 15 bases between. There are 13 residues in the CDR3. CDR1 and CDR2 from the germline V gene are LNHDA and SQIVND (reference sequence). The CDR3 spells CASRTEIGSPLHF. The CDR3 region has the DNA TGTGCCAGCCGGACAGAAATCGGTTCACCCCTCCACTTT.

The chain employs TRBV4-3 and TRBJ1-6; 7 bases fit TRBD1. CDR1 LGHNA and CDR2 YSLEER come from the germline V gene. The length of the CDR3 is 16 residues. The V and J ends lost 3 bases and 7 bases, in that order; junction bases with no gene match: 9. The CDR3 region has the DNA TGCGCCAGCAGCCACCAAGCTGACAGGGCCAATTCACCCCTCCACTTT. It is translated as CASSHQADRANSPLHF.

The CDR3 protein is CASSSRWSLNTEAFF. CDR3 nucleotide sequence: TGTGCCAGCAGCTCCCGGTGGAGCTTGAACACTGAAGCTTTCTTT. This chain links TRBV11-2 with TRBJ1-1, with D hard to call. The V and J ends lost 4 bases and 0 bases respectively, with 12 bases between them. CDR3 length: 15 amino acids. Germline CDR1 is SGHAT and CDR2 is FQNNGV.

The V gene is TRBV19, the J gene TRBJ1-5, with D possibly TRBD1 on 6 matching bases. Trimming pared 7 bases from V and 1 base from J, leaving 17 bases between. CDR1 and CDR2 (germline): LNHDA, SQIVND (reference sequence). This CDR3 has 16 residues. The CDR3 DNA reads as TGTGCCAGTACAGGAGCCGACCAGGGGAGCAATCAGCCCCAGCATTTT. It is translated as CASTGADQGSNQPQHF.

The chain couples TRBV10-3 to TRBJ2-3; TRBD2 might be the D (6 bases). The CDR3 covers 14 residues. Between the trimmed V and J ends, which lost 8 bases and 1 base, there was a span of 13 bases. Germline CDR1 reads ENHRY; CDR2 reads SYGVKD. The CDR3 sequence: CAIRDSKRTDTQYF. The CDR3 nucleotides are TGTGCCATCCGGGACTCCAAACGCACAGATACGCAGTATTTT.

CDR3 nucleotides: TGCGCCAGCAGTCTAGATCCGGGACAGGGGGTTTACTTC. Amino acids: CASSLDPGQGVYF. The rearrangement uses TRBV5-1 and TRBJ2-4, with 11 positions matching TRBD1. Germline values: CDR1 SGHRS, CDR2 YFSETQ. V gave up 5 bases and J gave up 16 bases; unmatched junction bases: 11. The CDR3 consists of 13 residues.

The chain is built from TRBV19 and TRBJ2-1; tentative D call: TRBD2 (5 bases). CDR3 length: 16 residues. The germline V gene has CDR1 LNHDA and CDR2 SQIVND (reference sequence). Deletions cut 3 bases from V and 10 bases from J, with 22 bases between. The CDR3 region has the DNA TGTGCCAGTAGTATCTTCCGGAGGATAGGTGGATCGGAGCAGTTCTTC. Residues: CASSIFRRIGGSEQFF.

The CDR3 nucleotides are TGTGCCAGCAGCCAATCGGGACTCTCCCTGGCAGAGCAGTACTTC. Translation: CASSQSGLSLAEQYF. The chain couples TRBV7-2 to TRBJ2-7; D is possibly TRBD2 (6 bases). Germline CDR1 reads SGHTA; CDR2 reads FQGNSA. This CDR3 is built from 15 residues. The V gene lost 5 bases and the J gene lost 7 bases, with 21 bases spanning the gap.

The chain uses TRBV15 and TRBJ1-5; 9 bases agree with TRBD1. The CDR3 has 12 amino acids. CDR1 is LNHNV and CDR2 is YYDKDF in the germline V gene (reference sequence). The V segment lost 8 bases and the J segment 7 bases; nucleotides outside the gene matches: 3. The CDR3 spells CATQDRGQPQHF. The DNA of the CDR3 is TGTGCCACCCAGGACAGGGGACAGCCCCAGCATTTT.

The CDR3 region is CASSRQGALGYTF. The CDR3 nucleotides are TGTGCCAGCAGCAGGCAGGGGGCGCTGGGCTACACCTTC. V is TRBV27 and J is TRBJ1-2, with 8 positions matching TRBD1. J was trimmed by 8 bases and V by 6 bases; bases with no gene match: 8. Looked up from germline, CDR1 is MNHEY and CDR2 is SMNVEV (reference sequence). The CDR3 loop spans 13 amino acids.

The genes are TRBV4-3 and TRBJ2-3, with TRBD2 matching over 11 bases. The junction had 11 bases not matched to a gene; V was cut back by 0 bases and J by 0 bases. The CDR3 is 20 amino acids. Germline loops: CDR1 LGHNA, CDR2 YSLEER. The CDR3 reads CASSQDLLASGRTSTDTQYF. In nucleotides, the CDR3 is TGCGCCAGCAGCCAAGATCTATTGGCTAGCGGGAGGACTAGCACAGATACGCAGTATTTT.

The V gene is TRBV4-3, the J gene TRBJ1-2; D not resolved. Germline V CDR1 and CDR2: LGHNA, YSLEER. V was cut by 3 bases and J by 10 bases, with 21 bases left in between. CDR3 size: 15 residues. Written as DNA, the CDR3 is TGCGCCAGCAGCCACCCATCCGATGCAGCGGATCTCTACACCTTC. It encodes CASSHPSDAADLYTF.

This clone was found once. The chain is built from TRBV7-2 and TRBJ1-2; 10 nucleotides match TRBD1. The CDR3 has 15 amino acids. In germline, CDR1 is SGHTA, CDR2 FQGNSA. V was clipped by 5 bases and J by 8 bases; unmatched bases: 11. CDR3 sequence: CASSPGTGEGFGYTF. The CDR3 region has the DNA TGTGCCAGCAGCCCGGGGACAGGGGAGGGGTTCGGCTACACCTTC.

The chain uses TRBV15 and TRBJ1-4; 8 bases are a match to TRBD1. The CDR3 runs to 15 residues. The germline V gene encodes CDR1 LNHNV and CDR2 YYDKDF (reference sequence). Trimming took 10 bases from V and 0 from J; bases not matched to a gene: 7. CDR3 DNA sequence: TGTGCCATCCGGGACAGGCCCTCAACTAATGAAAAACTGTTTTTT. Translating gives CAIRDRPSTNEKLFF. The full variable domain, completed using reference TRBV15 and TRBJ1-4, is DAMVIQNPRYQVTQFGKPVTLSCSQTLNHNVMYWYQQKSSQAPKLLFHYYDKDFNNEADTPDNFQSRRPNTSFCFLDIRSPGLGDTAMYLCAIRDRPSTNEKLFFGSGTQLSVL.

The chain has TRBV5-8 and TRBJ1-2; 10 nucleotides agree with TRBD1. The V and J ends lost 4 bases and 5 bases, in that order; junction bases with no gene match: 8. CDR1 SGHTS and CDR2 YDEGEE come from the germline V gene. The CDR3 spans 15 residues. The DNA of the CDR3 is TGTGCCAGCAGCCTTAGACAGGGGGCCGTGTATGGCTACACCTTC. This translates into CASSLRQGAVYGYTF. The complete variable domain, with remaining parts taken from reference TRBV5-8 and TRBJ1-2, reads EAGVTQSPTHLIKTRGQQATLRCSPISGHTSVYWYQQALGLGLQFLLWYDEGEERNRGNFPPRFSGRQFPNYSSELNVNALELEDSALYLCASSLRQGAVYGYTFGSGTRLTVV.

This clone has only one observation. This chain uses TRBV5-4 with TRBJ2-1; a possible D gene is TRBD2 (5 bases). V lost 4 bases, J lost 2 bases, and 16 bases lay in between. The V gene's germline CDR1 is SGHNT and CDR2 YYREEE (reference sequence). This CDR3 is built from 16 residues. For the CDR3, the DNA is TGTGCCAGCAGCGCACCCCCCAGCGGAGCCTACAATGAGCAGTTCTTC. This codes for CASSAPPSGAYNEQFF.

This clone was observed a single time. The gene calls are TRBV28 and TRBJ1-5; D gene unclear. Trimming left V 0 bases short and J 2 bases short, with 8 bases between. The CDR3 has 15 amino acids. Germline V gives CDR1 MDHEN, CDR2 SYDVKM. The chain's CDR3 is CASSLWDGGNQPQHF. The CDR3 DNA follows: TGTGCCAGCAGTTTATGGGACGGGGGCAATCAGCCCCAGCATTTT.

This chain connects TRBV3-1 (or the pseudogene TRBV3-2) to TRBJ2-7; 10 positions agree with TRBD1. Germline CDR1 is LGHDT and CDR2 is YNNKEL (reference sequence). This CDR3 comprises 14 residues. V was clipped by 4 bases and J by 5 bases; unmatched bases: 5. The CDR3, as DNA: TGTGCCAGCAGCCGTCCGGGACAGGGGAACGAGCAGTACTTC. It codes for CASSRPGQGNEQYF.

The genes are TRBV3-1 (or the pseudogene TRBV3-2) and TRBJ1-5; D may be TRBD1 (6 bases). V was trimmed by 9 bases and J by 2 bases, leaving 14 bases between them. CDR1 is LGHDT and CDR2 is YNNKEL in the germline V gene (reference sequence). The CDR3 is made up of 14 amino acids. The CDR3 reads CASSGVGGNQPQHF. Here the CDR3 DNA reads TGTGCCAGTTCAGGGGTCGGGGGCAATCAGCCCCAGCATTTT.

This chain joins TRBV7-2 and TRBJ2-7; no reliable D call. V was clipped by 1 base and J by 3 bases, with 10 bases between them. Germline CDR1 and CDR2: SGHTA and FQGNSA. The CDR3 sequence is 14 residues long. The CDR3 DNA sequence: TGTGCCAGCAGCTTAGGTAGAGCTCTCTACGAGCAGTACTTC. Encoded protein: CASSLGRALYEQYF.

The CDR3 coding sequence is TGCGCCAGCAGCTTGGGGCCGCGGGGTAGCAATCAGCCCCAGCATTTT. The encoded protein is CASSLGPRGSNQPQHF. The gene calls are TRBV5-1 and TRBJ1-5; D unresolved. CDR1 is SGHRS and CDR2 is YFSETQ in the germline V gene. The length of the CDR3 is 16 residues. V was clipped by 0 bases and J by 0 bases, with 10 bases between them.

The chain employs TRBV6-1 and TRBJ1-5; TRBD1 is a possible D gene (5 bases). The CDR3 contains 16 residues. V was pared by 2 bases and J by 5 bases, with 16 bases between. Germline V gene data show CDR1 as MNHNS and CDR2 as SASEGT. CDR3 loop: CASSERFGRGDQPQHF. In DNA, the CDR3 is TGTGCCAGCAGTGAAAGGTTTGGGAGGGGCGATCAGCCCCAGCATTTT.

The chain has TRBV4-2 and TRBJ2-1; D unresolved. Germline V gene data show CDR1 as LGHNA and CDR2 as YNFKEQ. The ends were cut back, 4 bases at V and 4 bases at J, with 8 bases in the middle. The length of the CDR3 is 13 residues. CDR3 coding DNA: TGTGCCAGCAGCCCAAGTCGGTACAATGAGCAGTTCTTC. This codes for CASSPSRYNEQFF.

The rearrangement links TRBV7-8 to TRBJ1-4; 7 nucleotides align to TRBD1. Trimming took 4 bases from V and 8 from J; bases not matched to a gene: 4. Germline values: CDR1 SGHVS, CDR2 FQNEAQ. This CDR3 has 13 amino acids. The DNA of the CDR3 is TGTGCCAGCAGCTCGGTCAGGGGGGAAAAACTGTTTTTT. It codes for CASSSVRGEKLFF.

The V gene is TRBV5-4, the J gene TRBJ2-3, with 10 bases matching TRBD2. V lost 4 bases and J lost 0; bases outside the gene matches: 14. The CDR3 runs 19 residues. CDR1 SGHNT and CDR2 YYREEE come from the germline V gene (reference sequence). The CDR3 DNA reads TGTGCCAGCAGCCAAGGAGGACTAGCGGACCTAACTAGCACAGATACGCAGTATTTT. Encoded protein: CASSQGGLADLTSTDTQYF.